The 13 T cell receptor beta chains below come from one sample, sequenced in a study of T cells in Graves' hyperthyroidism and ophthalmopathy. RNA transcripts gave rise to amplified TCR beta CDR3 regions. The HTBI set primed first-round TCR CDR3 RT-PCR. Each CDR3 protein gets one entry after TCRdb re-called the multiplex PCR reads with MiXCR. The data show roughly 420,000 distinct CDR3 sequences, less than 20% seen once. Sequencing was carried out using blood. These receptors were collected from a woman between 18 and 29 years old with Graves' hyperthyroidism.

The genes are TRBV5-6 and TRBJ2-4; possibly TRBD1 or TRBD2 for D (5 bases each). Trimming shortened V by 2 bases and J by 9 bases, and 12 bases separated the two germline ends. This CDR3 comprises 13 residues. CDR1 is SGHDT and CDR2 is YYEEEE in the germline V gene. CDR3 bases: TGTGCCAGCAGCTTCGGGGACCTAAGCATTCAGTACTTC. Translation: CASSFGDLSIQYF.

This chain uses TRBV6-2 or TRBV6-3 with TRBJ1-5; D is possibly TRBD1 (5 bases). In germline, CDR1 is MNHEY, CDR2 SVGEGT. This CDR3 comprises 14 residues. Trimming shortened V by 2 bases and J by 6 bases, and 11 bases separated the two germline ends. DNA of the CDR3: TGTGCCAGCAGTTACGGGGGGTTCGGTCAGCCCCAGCATTTT. As protein: CASSYGGFGQPQHF.

This clonotype was counted many times. This chain uses TRBV6-1 with TRBJ2-7; no clear D. Germline CDR1 and CDR2: MNHNS and SASEGT. This CDR3 spans 14 amino acids. Trimming removed 2 bases at V and 3 bases at J, with 11 bases between. The DNA of the CDR3 is TGTGCCAGCAGTGAATTGCAGTCACTCTACGAGCAGTACTTC. It translates to CASSELQSLYEQYF.

The genes are TRBV7-2 and TRBJ1-2; possible D gene TRBD1, 5 bases. This CDR3 has 11 amino acids. V shed 9 bases and J shed 5 bases, with 10 bases lying between them. CDR1 and CDR2 (germline): SGHTA, FQGNSA. This CDR3 is CASWGGYGYTF. DNA of the CDR3: TGTGCCAGTTGGGGGGGATATGGCTACACCTTC.

J is TRBJ2-4 and V is TRBV28; D is undetermined. Germline V gene sequence: CDR1 MDHEN, CDR2 SYDVKM. The CDR3 loop spans 14 amino acids. V lost 3 bases, J lost 5 bases, and 11 bases lay in between. CDR3 bases: TGTGCCAGCAGTTTGCGGCGCTTTCAAAACATTCAGTACTTC. Translation gives CASSLRRFQNIQYF.

J is TRBJ1-1 and V is TRBV19, with D possibly TRBD1 on 6 matching bases. In germline, CDR1 is LNHDA, CDR2 SQIVND (reference sequence). The germline V and J ends were trimmed by 3 bases and 5 bases, with 19 bases remaining between them. The CDR3 is 16 residues long. CDR3 sequence: CASSIFRTVIKTEAFF. CDR3 in DNA: TGTGCCAGTAGTATCTTTAGGACAGTGATTAAGACTGAAGCTTTCTTT.

The chain employs TRBV5-1 and TRBJ1-1, with a tentative D call TRBD1 (5 bases). Looked up from germline, CDR1 is SGHRS and CDR2 is YFSETQ. Trimming cost V 0 bases and J 0 bases, with 9 bases left between them. The CDR3 consists of 15 residues. For the CDR3, the DNA is TGCGCCAGCAGCTTGGAGGCAGGGATGAACACTGAAGCTTTCTTT. It specifies CASSLEAGMNTEAFF. The variable domain in full, completed from reference TRBV5-1 and TRBJ1-1, reads KAGVTQTPRYLIKTRGQQVTLSCSPISGHRSVSWYQQTPGQGLQFLFEYFSETQRNKGNFPGRFSGRQFSNSRSEMNVSTLELGDSALYLCASSLEAGMNTEAFFGQGTRLTVV.

The chain uses TRBV6-1 and TRBJ2-7; TRBD2 matches 14 bases. The V and J ends lost 2 bases and 6 bases, in that order; junction bases with no gene match: 12. This CDR3 comprises 18 residues. Germline lookup yields CDR1 MNHNS and CDR2 SASEGT. The CDR3 nucleotides read TGTGCCAGCAGTGAAAGACTAGCGGGAGGGATGTATTCTCTCGAGCAGTACTTC. The encoded protein is CASSERLAGGMYSLEQYF.

This clonotype was seen ten or more times. This rearrangement joins TRBV12-3 or TRBV12-4 to TRBJ2-5; 9 bases align to TRBD1. The CDR3 is made up of 14 amino acids. V lost 8 bases to trimming and J lost 5 bases; unmatched junction nucleotides: 9. The CDR3 region is CASGGTGNVETQYF. The CDR3 nucleotides are TGTGCCAGCGGGGGGACAGGGAACGTTGAGACCCAGTACTTC.

The J gene is TRBJ1-6, the V gene TRBV27, with D unresolved. The V end lost 2 bases, the J end lost 0 bases, and 17 bases lay between the germline ends. The CDR3 consists of 19 residues. Per germline, CDR1 MNHEY and CDR2 SMNVEV (reference sequence). This chain's CDR3 is CASSLLKKGGFSYNSPLHF. The CDR3 bases are TGTGCCAGCAGTTTACTTAAAAAGGGCGGCTTCTCCTATAATTCACCCCTCCACTTT.

V gene TRBV27 combines with J gene TRBJ1-3; D unresolved. Trimming cost V 0 bases and J 0 bases, with 12 bases left between them. The CDR3 runs to 17 residues. The germline gives CDR1 MNHEY, CDR2 SMNVEV (reference sequence). The CDR3 sequence: CASSLSPPAASGNTIYF. In nucleotides, the CDR3 is TGTGCCAGCAGTTTATCTCCTCCGGCAGCCTCTGGAAACACCATATATTTT.

The chain links TRBV19 to TRBJ1-5, with D perhaps matching TRBD1 (5 bases). V lost 5 bases and J 7 bases, leaving 21 bases between the germline ends. The germline V gene encodes CDR1 LNHDA and CDR2 SQIVND (reference sequence). This CDR3 is 16 amino acids long. CDR3 sequence reads: CASSARVGQGIQPQHF. The CDR3 nucleotides are TGTGCCAGTAGTGCCAGAGTGGGGCAAGGGATCCAGCCCCAGCATTTT.

This chain uses TRBV4-2 with TRBJ2-7; D is unresolved. The V gene's germline CDR1 is LGHNA and CDR2 YNFKEQ. Trimming left V 1 base short and J 0 bases short, with 10 bases between. CDR3 length equals 15 residues. CDR3 DNA: TGTGCCAGCAGCCAAGCTTCAGACAACTCCTACGAGCAGTACTTC. Protein sequence: CASSQASDNSYEQYF.